This T cell receptor (beta chain) is from a study of OX40 agonist ivuxolimab in advanced cancers. Looking at the study overall: Ivuxolimab was an agonistic, fully human IgG2 monoclonal antibody directed against OX40 (CD134), a costimulatory receptor. The point of sequencing TCRbeta in the periphery was to test whether ivuxolimab changed TCR sequence diversity and drove clonal T-cell expansion. Patients were allowed to have had prior anti-PD-1, anti-PD-L1 or anti-CTLA-4 therapy, and 40% to 45% of the dose-escalation patients had previously received checkpoint inhibitors. The paper describes the monotherapy dose-escalation part (N = 52 patients) of the phase I trial of ivuxolimab. Intravenous ivuxolimab was administered to patients every 2 weeks at six dose levels: 0.01, 0.1, 0.3, 1.5, 3 and 10 mg/kg. Partial responses occurred in three dose-escalation patients: two with cutaneous melanoma and one with hepatocellular carcinoma. In the dose-escalation cohort, approximately 82% of patients were male, and the mean age was approximately 60 years, with a range of about 23 to 90. Among the roughly 50 dose-escalation patients, some 19 had hepatocellular carcinoma, about 15 melanoma, 9 renal cell carcinoma and 9 head and neck cancer.

Points on this clone: Its antigen is still unknown. The sample holds no much larger clone one base away, and base qualities are not on file.

Genomic DNA was isolated from the sorted cells so that the TCRbeta CDR3 region could be sequenced. The immunoSEQ Assay was used for sequencing of TCRbeta CDR3 regions. TCRdb took this table from immuneACCESS and kept in-frame rearrangements with V and J called. Such tables lack part of the clones; where checked against another copy, unresolved V genes explain under half of the gap, and the rest is unexplained. The sample includes 9,500 to 12,000 clones, with around four fifths observed a single time. About 10% of the sample belongs to the ten largest clones. Patients with a history of autoimmune disease or receiving systemic immunosuppression were excluded from the trial. Peripheral blood for TCR sequencing was collected from all dose cohorts at baseline, on cycle 4 day 1, and on cycle 7 day 1. The samples were taken from a phase I, first-in-human, multicenter, open-label dose-escalation trial of ivuxolimab. Adults with locally advanced or metastatic melanoma, renal cell carcinoma, hepatocellular carcinoma or head and neck squamous cell carcinoma were enrolled in the trial. Before TCR sequencing, CD4+ and CD8+ T cells were separately sorted from peripheral blood.

Points the paper makes about the study in general: Partial responders in the 0.1-3.0 mg/kg groups had among the lowest normalized peripheral clonal expansion, especially among CD8+ T cells. The antigen specificity of the clonally expanded peripheral T cells was not determined. At doses from 0.1 to 3.0 mg/kg, clonal expansion was seen in both CD4+ and CD8+ blood T cells between baseline and week 6. On average, CD8+ T cells showed more expanded clones than CD4+ T cells after ivuxolimab. Low levels of normalized T-cell clonal expansion were also shown by some nonresponding patients.

The junction shows trimming of 5 bases on V and 2 bases on J, plus 10 bases between the germline ends. CDR1 and CDR2 were assigned from the germline V gene as SGHVS and FNYEAQ. The CDR3 spans 14 residues, from the cysteine through the phenylalanine. CDR3 DNA is the only sequence kept; it has 42 bases, read in frame from the first base. The sequence derives from an adult with an advanced solid tumor such as melanoma, head and neck, liver or kidney cancer. The sequences come from CD4+ or CD8+ T cells sorted from blood, collected in a trial of the OX40 agonist ivuxolimab. The sequence is built from TRBV7-6 and TRBJ1-3; no confident D gene assignment can be made. CDR3 protein: CASSDAATGNTIYF. The DNA reads as follows: TGTGCCAGCAGCGATGCAGCGACTGGAAACACCATATATTTT.